This TCR beta chain was obtained from a study of STAT5B mutations in CD4+ large granular lymphocyte leukemia. Overall study context: Among healthy donors, a particular HLA allele went with more CDR3 'QG' motifs. Broader study findings: 8/27 top patient clones versus 2/35 control clones were TRBV06-family.

Sequencing used immunoSEQ multiplex PCR; TCRdb keeps in-frame clones, though not all of them. The sample includes tens of thousands of clones, approximately 84% of them seen just once. This CDR3 has 14 residues. Trimming removed 2 bases from V and 5 bases from J, with 11 bases in between. The germline V gene encodes CDR1 SGDLS and CDR2 YYNGEE. Regarding this clone: Its target is unknown.

The clonotype was recovered from a human donor in good health. The sample consisted of CD4+ T cells from blood buffy coats. The J gene is TRBJ2-1, the V gene TRBV9, with D possibly TRBD2 on 5 matching bases. The CDR3 coding sequence is TGTGCCAGCAGCGTTGGAGGAGCCAACAATGAGCAGTTCTTC. Its protein is CASSVGGANNEQFF.